The sequence of this TCR beta chain was determined in a study of blood T cell repertoires in COVID-19. Study background: In each case, the material was cDNA or gDNA derived from T cells, B-cell-depleted T cells, or PBMCs.

The sample holds many counts of this clone. This CDR3 is 14 amino acids long. The ends were cut back, 2 bases at V and 6 bases at J, with 11 bases in the middle. CDR1 and CDR2 (germline): WSHSY, SAAADI. Sequenced by immunoSEQ multiplex PCR; TCRdb stores in-frame clones only, minus some. This repertoire shows more than 250,000 clones, 85% to 90% found once; its top ten account for over 9.5%. This sequence was found in a woman aged 18-29 years who had recovered from COVID-19. The chain has TRBV10-2 and TRBJ1-5; no definite D call. Sequenced material: PBMCs or T cells enriched from blood (not recorded which). CDR3 sequence (DNA): TGCGCCAGCAGTGAGCTTACGGGTATTCAGCCCCAGCATTTT. Translation gives CASSELTGIQPQHF.